This is a list of T cell receptor beta chains from one sample in a study of cytomegalovirus exposure and HLA in healthy donors. Profiling relied on immunoSEQ multiplex PCR, and the TCRdb table lists in-frame clones only, not all of them. The table lists 150,000 to 180,000 clones, roughly 77% of them singletons. The material sequenced was PBMCs. The source is a man between 25 and 39 years old in good health and CMV-seropositive. Both conserved end residues are part of each CDR3. Fields, in order: CDR3 protein, CDR3 DNA, clone size, V gene, J gene, D gene, CDR3 length. The D gene is left open where the match is weak. Size is omitted from some rows. Given values are once, few, many or a class for expanded clones.

CDR3 protein: CASSQEVSGSPLHF
CDR3 DNA: TGCGCCAGCAGCCAAGAAGTATCGGGTTCACCCCTCCACTTT
clone size: .
V gene: TRBV4-3
J gene: TRBJ1-6
D gene: .
CDR3 length: 14

CDR3 protein: CASRKPTGAEEKLFF
CDR3 DNA: TGTGCCAGCAGAAAACCGACAGGGGCTGAGGAAAAACTGTTTTTT
clone size: .
V gene: TRBV6-6
J gene: TRBJ1-4
D gene: TRBD1
CDR3 length: 15

CDR3 protein: CASSLGTSPGDTQYF
CDR3 DNA: TGTGCCAGCAGCTTAGGAACTAGCCCTGGAGATACGCAGTATTTT
clone size: .
V gene: TRBV7-8
J gene: TRBJ2-3
D gene: .
CDR3 length: 15

CDR3 protein: CASRQGHGSYEQYF
CDR3 DNA: TGTGCCAGCAGACAGGGACACGGGTCCTACGAGCAGTACTTC
clone size: .
V gene: TRBV6-5
J gene: TRBJ2-7
D gene: .
CDR3 length: 14

CDR3 protein: CASSYDRGSGYTF
CDR3 DNA: TGTGCCAGCAGCTATGACAGGGGCAGTGGCTACACCTTC
clone size: .
V gene: TRBV7-3
J gene: TRBJ1-2
D gene: TRBD1
CDR3 length: 13

CDR3 protein: CASQTGRGRAYEQYF
CDR3 DNA: TGTGCCAGTCAGACCGGGCGGGGTCGGGCCTACGAGCAGTACTTC
clone size: few
V gene: TRBV19
J gene: TRBJ2-7
D gene: .
CDR3 length: 15

CDR3 protein: CASSPSQGDTGELFF
CDR3 DNA: TGTGCCAGCTCACCAAGTCAGGGGGACACCGGGGAGCTGTTTTTT
clone size: .
V gene: TRBV18
J gene: TRBJ2-2
D gene: TRBD1
CDR3 length: 15

CDR3 protein: CASGLGYRGTNEKLFF
CDR3 DNA: TGTGCTAGTGGTTTGGGGTACAGGGGGACTAATGAAAAACTGTTTTTT
clone size: .
V gene: TRBV12-5
J gene: TRBJ1-4
D gene: TRBD1
CDR3 length: 16

CDR3 protein: CASSYVGGGVGEAFF
CDR3 DNA: TGTGCCAGCAGTTACGTGGGGGGTGGGGTTGGTGAAGCTTTCTTT
clone size: .
V gene: TRBV6-5
J gene: TRBJ1-1
D gene: .
CDR3 length: 15

CDR3 protein: CASSSTASSYNEQFF
CDR3 DNA: TGTGCCAGCAGCTCGACAGCGAGCTCCTACAATGAGCAGTTCTTC
clone size: .
V gene: TRBV9
J gene: TRBJ2-1
D gene: .
CDR3 length: 15

CDR3 protein: CASSFTGRGGYTF
CDR3 DNA: TGTGCCAGCAGTTTTACGGGGCGGGGTGGCTACACCTTC
clone size: .
V gene: TRBV28
J gene: TRBJ1-2
D gene: .
CDR3 length: 13

CDR3 protein: CASSPGTSGETYEQYF
CDR3 DNA: TGCGCCAGCAGCCCTGGGACTAGCGGGGAAACCTACGAGCAGTACTTC
clone size: once
V gene: TRBV5-1
J gene: TRBJ2-7
D gene: TRBD2
CDR3 length: 16

CDR3 protein: CASSLEENYGYTF
CDR3 DNA: TGTGCCAGCAGTCTCGAGGAGAACTATGGCTACACCTTC
clone size: .
V gene: TRBV2
J gene: TRBJ1-2
D gene: .
CDR3 length: 13

CDR3 protein: CASSQVETGNEKLFF
CDR3 DNA: TGCGCCAGCAGCCAAGTCGAGACAGGGAATGAAAAACTGTTTTTT
clone size: .
V gene: TRBV4-1
J gene: TRBJ1-4
D gene: TRBD1
CDR3 length: 15

CDR3 protein: CASSASGQWNTEAFF
CDR3 DNA: TGTGCCAGTAGTGCATCGGGACAGTGGAACACTGAAGCTTTCTTT
clone size: .
V gene: TRBV19
J gene: TRBJ1-1
D gene: TRBD1
CDR3 length: 15

CDR3 protein: CSVELGLAGAEQYF
CDR3 DNA: TGCAGCGTTGAATTGGGACTAGCGGGGGCCGAGCAGTACTTC
clone size: once
V gene: TRBV29-1
J gene: TRBJ2-7
D gene: TRBD2
CDR3 length: 14

CDR3 protein: CASEKGGYEQYF
CDR3 DNA: TGTGCCAGCGAGAAGGGCGGGTACGAGCAGTACTTC
clone size: .
V gene: TRBV2
J gene: TRBJ2-7
D gene: .
CDR3 length: 12

CDR3 protein: CASSPRDSGNTIYF
CDR3 DNA: TGTGCCAGCAGCCCCAGGGACAGTGGAAACACCATATATTTT
clone size: .
V gene: TRBV5-4
J gene: TRBJ1-3
D gene: TRBD1
CDR3 length: 14

CDR3 protein: CASRTGGNTEAFF
CDR3 DNA: TGTGCCAGCAGGACAGGGGGGAACACTGAAGCTTTCTTT
clone size: .
V gene: TRBV28
J gene: TRBJ1-1
D gene: TRBD1
CDR3 length: 13

CDR3 protein: CASSLEGGWDTEAFF
CDR3 DNA: TGTGCCAGCAGCTTGGAAGGGGGCTGGGACACTGAAGCTTTCTTT
clone size: few
V gene: TRBV5-4
J gene: TRBJ1-1
D gene: TRBD1
CDR3 length: 15

CDR3 protein: CASSQEWDTVTGELFF
CDR3 DNA: TGCGCCAGCAGCCAAGAATGGGACACGGTCACCGGGGAGCTGTTTTTT
clone size: .
V gene: TRBV4-1
J gene: TRBJ2-2
D gene: .
CDR3 length: 16

CDR3 protein: CASQGINSNQPQHF
CDR3 DNA: TGTGCCAGTCAGGGGATCAATAGCAATCAGCCCCAGCATTTT
clone size: few
V gene: TRBV19
J gene: TRBJ1-5
D gene: .
CDR3 length: 14

CDR3 protein: CASSIGGLGGYTF
CDR3 DNA: TGTGCCAGTAGTATTGGAGGGTTGGGAGGCTACACCTTC
clone size: .
V gene: TRBV19
J gene: TRBJ1-2
D gene: .
CDR3 length: 13